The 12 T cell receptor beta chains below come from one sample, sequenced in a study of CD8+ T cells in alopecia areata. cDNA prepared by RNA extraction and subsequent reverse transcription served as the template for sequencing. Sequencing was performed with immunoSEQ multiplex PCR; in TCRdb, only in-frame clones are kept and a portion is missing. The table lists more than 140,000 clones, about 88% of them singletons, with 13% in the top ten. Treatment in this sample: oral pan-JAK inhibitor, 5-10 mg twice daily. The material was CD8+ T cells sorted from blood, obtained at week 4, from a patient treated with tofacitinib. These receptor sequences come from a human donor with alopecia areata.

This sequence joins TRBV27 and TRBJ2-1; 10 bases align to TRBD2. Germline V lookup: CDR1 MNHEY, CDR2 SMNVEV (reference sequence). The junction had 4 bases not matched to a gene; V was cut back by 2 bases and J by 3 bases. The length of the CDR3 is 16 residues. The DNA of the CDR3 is TGTGCCAGCAGTTTAGTAGCGGGAGGTGTCTACAATGAGCAGTTCTTC. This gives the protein CASSLVAGGVYNEQFF.

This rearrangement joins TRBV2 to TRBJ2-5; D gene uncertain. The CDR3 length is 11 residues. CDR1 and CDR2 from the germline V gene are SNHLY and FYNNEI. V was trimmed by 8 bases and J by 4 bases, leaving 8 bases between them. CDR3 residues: CASESGETQYF. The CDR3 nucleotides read TGTGCCAGCGAATCGGGAGAGACCCAGTACTTC.

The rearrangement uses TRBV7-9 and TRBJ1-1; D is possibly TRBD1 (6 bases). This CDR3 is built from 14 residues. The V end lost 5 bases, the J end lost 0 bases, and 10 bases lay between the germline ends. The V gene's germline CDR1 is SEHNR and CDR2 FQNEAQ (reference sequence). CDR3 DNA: TGTGCCAGCAGCCCGACAGGTGTGAACACTGAAGCTTTCTTT. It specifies CASSPTGVNTEAFF.

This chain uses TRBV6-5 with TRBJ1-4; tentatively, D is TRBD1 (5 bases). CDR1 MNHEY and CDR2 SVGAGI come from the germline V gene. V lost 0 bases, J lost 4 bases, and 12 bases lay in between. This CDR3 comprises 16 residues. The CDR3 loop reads CASSYSLSGLNEKLFF. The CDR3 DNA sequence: TGTGCCAGCAGTTACTCGTTATCGGGACTTAATGAAAAACTGTTTTTT.

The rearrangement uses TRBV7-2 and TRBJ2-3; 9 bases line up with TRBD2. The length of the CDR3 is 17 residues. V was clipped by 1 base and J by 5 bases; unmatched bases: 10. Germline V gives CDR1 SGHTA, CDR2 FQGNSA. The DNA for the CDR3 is TGTGCCAGCAGCTTAGGGACGGAGCGGGAGGAACGAGATACGCAGTATTTT. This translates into CASSLGTEREERDTQYF. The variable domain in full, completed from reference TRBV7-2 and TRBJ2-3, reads GAGVSQSPSNKVTEKGKDVELRCDPISGHTALYWYRQSLGQGLEFLIYFQGNSAPDKSGLPSDRFSAERTGGSVSTLTIQRTQQEDSAVYLCASSLGTEREERDTQYFGPGTRLTVL.

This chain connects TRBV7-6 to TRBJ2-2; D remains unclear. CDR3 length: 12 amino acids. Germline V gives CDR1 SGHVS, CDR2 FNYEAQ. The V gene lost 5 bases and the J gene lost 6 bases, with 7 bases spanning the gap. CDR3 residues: CASSTGAGELFF. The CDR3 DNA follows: TGTGCCAGCAGCACCGGCGCCGGGGAGCTGTTTTTT.

CDR3: CSGEENYNEQFF. The CDR3 region has the DNA TGCAGCGGAGAGGAGAACTACAATGAGCAGTTCTTC. The V call is TRBV29-1, the J call TRBJ2-1; D unresolved. Trimming removed 7 bases at V and 3 bases at J, with 10 bases between. The CDR3 spans 12 residues. The germline CDR1 and CDR2 sequences are SQVTM and ANQGSEA.

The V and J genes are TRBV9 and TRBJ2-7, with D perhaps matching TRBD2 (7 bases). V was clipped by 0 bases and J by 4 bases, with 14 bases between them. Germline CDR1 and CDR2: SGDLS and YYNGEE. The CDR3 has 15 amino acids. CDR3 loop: CASSVGEGEGYEQYF. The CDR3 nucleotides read TGTGCCAGCAGCGTAGGAGAGGGGGAGGGATACGAGCAGTACTTC. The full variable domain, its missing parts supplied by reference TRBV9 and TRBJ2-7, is DSGVTQTPKHLITATGQRVTLRCSPRSGDLSVYWYQQSLDQGLQFLIQYYNGEERAKGNILERFSAQQFPDLHSELNLSSLELGDSALYFCASSVGEGEGYEQYFGPGTRLTVT.

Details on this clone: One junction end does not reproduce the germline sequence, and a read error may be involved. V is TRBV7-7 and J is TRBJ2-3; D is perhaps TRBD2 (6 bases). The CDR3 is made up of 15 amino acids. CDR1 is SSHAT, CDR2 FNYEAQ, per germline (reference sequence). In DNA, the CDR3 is TGTGCTAGCAGCCGGGGGAGCGGGAGCACAGATACGCAGTATTTT. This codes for CASSRGSGSTDTQYF.

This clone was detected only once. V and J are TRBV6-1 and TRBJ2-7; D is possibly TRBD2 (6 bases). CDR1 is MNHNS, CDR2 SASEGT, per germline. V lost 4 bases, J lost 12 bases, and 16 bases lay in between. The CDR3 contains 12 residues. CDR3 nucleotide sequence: TGTGCCAGCAGTGGGCTCGGTCGGGGAGGGTACTTC. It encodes CASSGLGRGGYF.

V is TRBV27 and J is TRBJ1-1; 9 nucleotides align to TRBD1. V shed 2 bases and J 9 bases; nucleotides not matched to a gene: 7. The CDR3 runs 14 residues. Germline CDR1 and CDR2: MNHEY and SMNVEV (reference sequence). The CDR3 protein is CASSLTGTGRKAFF. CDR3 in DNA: TGTGCCAGCAGTTTAACCGGGACAGGGCGAAAAGCTTTCTTT.

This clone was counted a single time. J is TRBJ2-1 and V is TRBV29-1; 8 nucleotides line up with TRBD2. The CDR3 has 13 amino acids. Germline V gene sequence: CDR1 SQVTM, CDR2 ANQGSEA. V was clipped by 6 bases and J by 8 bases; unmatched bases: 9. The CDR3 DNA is TGCAGCGTGCGGAGCGGGAGTCATCATGAGCAGTTCTTC. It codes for CSVRSGSHHEQFF.